This T cell receptor beta chain was recorded in a study of blood T cells in healthy people across ages. Using a J-beta primer mix together with a sample-barcoded 5' primer, a second PCR was run for about 6 to 11 cycles. One entry per CDR3 protein results from TCRdb running MiXCR on the 5' RACE reads. This table has about 780,000 distinct CDR3 sequences, under 80% appearing once. The CDR3 covers 16 residues. Trimming shortened V by 4 bases and J by 0 bases, and 13 bases separated the two germline ends. Sequencing was done on a sample of blood. The TCR was taken from a man aged 25-40 years in good health. The chain recombines TRBV12-3 or TRBV12-4 with TRBJ2-1; D might be TRBD1 or TRBD2, each matching 5 bases. The CDR3 loop is CASSSTGPSSYNEQFF. CDR3 bases: TGTGCCAGCAGTTCCACGGGACCCAGCTCCTACAATGAGCAGTTCTTC.